The subject of this entry is one T cell receptor beta chain. The sample comes from a study of OX40 agonist ivuxolimab in advanced cancers. The CDR3 totals 15 residues. With 5 bases clipped from V and 2 bases from J, the junction kept 4 bases outside the gene matches. From germline, CDR1 is SEHNR and CDR2 FQNEAQ (reference sequence). Generated by immunoSEQ multiplex PCR, the TCRdb table keeps only in-frame clones and is missing some. The sample comprises approximately 82,000 clones, 89% of which are singletons, and about 9.1% rests with the top ten. The receptor was isolated from an adult with an advanced solid tumor such as melanoma, head and neck, liver or kidney cancer. The source material was CD4+ or CD8+ T cells sorted from blood, sampled in a trial of the OX40 agonist ivuxolimab. This sequence joins TRBV7-9 and TRBJ1-1; TRBD1 agrees at 11 bases. CDR3 amino acids: CASSAWTGGNTEAFF. CDR3 in DNA: TGTGCCAGCAGCGCATGGACAGGGGGCAACACTGAAGCTTTCTTT.